The clone carrying this TCR beta chain was picked up many times. The time point is: pre-sensitization, week 0. Treatment given: therapeutic diphenylcyclopropenone sensitization with weekly scalp DPC. As originally analysed: TCRs per sample had a median of roughly 96,000 and ranged from about 20,000 to 700,000. TCRdb re-derived calls from the RACE reads in MiXCR, one entry per CDR3 protein. The V and J calls follow TCRdb's processing rather than the paper's. The sample has 270,000 or so distinct CDR3 sequences; around 7.7% are singletons. The data originate from a study of human T cells and chemical hapten exposure. V was trimmed by 6 bases and J by 2 bases, leaving 8 bases between them. Germline assignment: CDR1 MDHEN and CDR2 SYDVKM. The CDR3 spans 12 residues.

This sequence joins TRBV28 and TRBJ2-7, with D unclear. This clonotype originated in a man aged 18 to 29 with alopecia areata. Some clones in this sample may be carry-over from other donors' samples. The specimen was whole blood, collected in connection with sensitization to the hapten diphenylcyclopropenone (DPC). The CDR3: CASSSATYEQYF. CDR3 DNA: TGTGCCAGCAGCTCGGCGACCTACGAGCAGTACTTC.